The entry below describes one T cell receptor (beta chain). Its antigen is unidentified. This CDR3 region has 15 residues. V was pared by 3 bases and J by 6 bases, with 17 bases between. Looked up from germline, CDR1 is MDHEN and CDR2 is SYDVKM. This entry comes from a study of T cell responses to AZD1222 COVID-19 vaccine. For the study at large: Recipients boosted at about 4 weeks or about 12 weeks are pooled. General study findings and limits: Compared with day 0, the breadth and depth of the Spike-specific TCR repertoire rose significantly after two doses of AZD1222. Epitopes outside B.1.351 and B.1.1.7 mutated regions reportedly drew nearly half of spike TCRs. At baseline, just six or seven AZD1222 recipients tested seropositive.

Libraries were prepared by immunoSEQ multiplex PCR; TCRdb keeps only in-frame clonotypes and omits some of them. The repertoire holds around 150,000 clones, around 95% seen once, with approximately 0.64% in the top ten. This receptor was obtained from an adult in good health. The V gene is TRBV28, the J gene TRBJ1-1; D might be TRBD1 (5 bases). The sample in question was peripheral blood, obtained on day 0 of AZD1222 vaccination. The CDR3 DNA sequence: TGTGCCAGCAGTTTTGGGGGTGTGGCACGGTCTGAAGCTTTCTTT. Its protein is CASSFGGVARSEAFF.